Following are 27 T cell receptor beta chains from one sample sequenced in a study of blood T cell repertoires in COVID-19. Method: immunoSEQ multiplex PCR; TCRdb's copy keeps in-frame clones and lacks some. The sample comprises some 200,000 clones, roughly 87% of which are singletons, and 2% to 2.5% rests with the top ten. Material: PBMCs or T cells enriched from blood (not recorded which). The receptors come from a young woman who had recovered from COVID-19.

The chain has TRBV11-2 and TRBJ1-6; D call uncertain. V lost 2 bases and J lost 10, with 6 bases in between. From germline, CDR1 is SGHAT and CDR2 FQNNGV. This CDR3 is built from 12 residues. The CDR3 region is CASSLQSSPLHF. CDR3 nucleotides: TGTGCCAGCAGCTTACAGTCATCACCCCTCCACTTT.

This chain uses TRBV4-2 with TRBJ2-5; a possible D gene is TRBD2 (6 bases). The germline CDR1 and CDR2 sequences are LGHNA and YNFKEQ. V was shortened by 0 bases and J by 5 bases, with 16 bases between the two germline ends. The CDR3 is made up of 16 amino acids. CDR3 coding DNA: TGTGCCAGCAGCCAAGAGGACGTAACCGGGGGTGAGACCCAGTACTTC. Translating it yields CASSQEDVTGGETQYF.

DNA for the CDR3: TGTGCCAGTAGTAATAGGGATGCGGGCTATGGCTACACCTTC. It codes for CASSNRDAGYGYTF. This chain connects TRBV19 to TRBJ1-2; the D is unclear. CDR1 is LNHDA, CDR2 SQIVND, per germline (reference sequence). The CDR3 runs 14 residues. V lost 4 bases and J lost 4, with 13 bases in between.

V gene TRBV10-3 combines with J gene TRBJ1-1; TRBD1 matches 10 bases. CDR1 is ENHRY, CDR2 SYGVKD, per germline. V was clipped by 11 bases and J by 6 bases; unmatched bases: 6. The CDR3 totals 12 residues. CDR3 region: CAASGTGAEAFF. In nucleotides, the CDR3 is TGTGCCGCCTCCGGGACAGGGGCTGAAGCTTTCTTT.

The rearrangement links TRBV7-6 to TRBJ1-1; the D is unclear. V was pared by 1 base and J by 6 bases, with 15 bases between. Germline V lookup: CDR1 SGHVS, CDR2 FNYEAQ. This CDR3 spans 15 amino acids. This chain's CDR3 is CASSLGSEEIAEAFF. For the CDR3, the DNA is TGTGCCAGCAGCTTAGGATCTGAGGAAATCGCTGAAGCTTTCTTT.

The chain combines TRBV7-6 with TRBJ1-4, with TRBD1 as a possible D gene (6 bases). The CDR3 has 15 amino acids. V lost 5 bases and J lost 0, with 10 bases in between. CDR1 and CDR2 (germline): SGHVS, FNYEAQ. CDR3 region: CASSPRQATNEKLFF. Written as DNA, the CDR3 is TGTGCCAGCAGCCCTAGACAGGCAACTAATGAAAAACTGTTTTTT. Full variable domain (remainder filled in from reference TRBV7-6 and TRBJ1-4): GAGVSQSPRYKVTKRGQDVALRCDPISGHVSLYWYRQALGQGPEFLTYFNYEAQQDKSGLPNDRFSAERPEGSISTLTIQRTEQRDSAMYRCASSPRQATNEKLFFGSGTQLSVL.

The genes are TRBV6-5 and TRBJ2-5; tentatively, D is TRBD2 (5 bases). V was trimmed by 5 bases and J by 2 bases, leaving 15 bases between them. Germline assignment: CDR1 MNHEY and CDR2 SVGAGI. CDR3 size: 15 residues. CDR3 DNA sequence: TGTGCCAGCAGTATGGGAGTAGTACCGCAAGAGACCCAGTACTTC. Its protein product is CASSMGVVPQETQYF.

This chain connects TRBV2 to TRBJ2-7, with D unresolved. The CDR3 spans 15 residues. V lost 1 base and J 4 bases, leaving 14 bases between the germline ends. Per the germline V gene, CDR1 is SNHLY and CDR2 is FYNNEI. The chain's CDR3 is CASSEDLLLEYEQYF. The CDR3 nucleotides read TGTGCCAGCAGTGAAGATCTACTCCTAGAATACGAGCAGTACTTC.

This clone was seen only once. J is TRBJ1-6 and V is TRBV5-1, with 10 bases identical to TRBD1. V trimming: 4 bases; J trimming: 8 bases; junction bases outside the gene matches: 3. This CDR3 region has 14 residues. The V gene's germline CDR1 is SGHRS and CDR2 YFSETQ. The CDR3: CASSPDRGDSPLHF. The DNA for the CDR3 is TGCGCCAGCAGCCCGGACAGGGGGGATTCACCCCTCCACTTT.

V gene TRBV11-2 combines with J gene TRBJ2-3, with 10 nucleotides matching TRBD2. The junction had 9 bases not matched to a gene; V was cut back by 5 bases and J by 4 bases. There are 16 residues in the CDR3. Per the germline V gene, CDR1 is SGHAT and CDR2 is FQNNGV. The CDR3 region is CASSTTSGLFADTQYF. The CDR3 region has the DNA TGTGCCAGCAGCACGACTAGCGGGCTCTTCGCAGATACGCAGTATTTT.

The chain recombines TRBV18 with TRBJ2-5; D remains ambiguous. V lost 0 bases and J 3 bases, leaving 8 bases between the germline ends. The CDR3 spans 14 residues. Germline-derived CDR1 and CDR2 are KGHSH and LQKENI. CDR3 DNA sequence: TGTGCCAGCTCACCACCGGCTACAGAAGAGACCCAGTACTTC. Its translation is CASSPPATEETQYF.

The V gene is TRBV11-3, the J gene TRBJ2-3, with D possibly TRBD2 on 5 matching bases. Germline CDR1 and CDR2: SGHNT and YENEEA. Trimming left V 1 base short and J 2 bases short, with 7 bases between. The CDR3 has 14 residues. As DNA, the CDR3 is TGTGCCAGCAGCTTAGGAGGGTTCACAGATACGCAGTATTTT. It yields the protein CASSLGGFTDTQYF.

The chain carries TRBV5-1 and TRBJ1-3; 7 positions match TRBD1. The CDR3 is made up of 15 amino acids. Per germline, CDR1 SGHRS and CDR2 YFSETQ. Unmatched junction bases numbered 10, after V lost 2 bases and J lost 8 bases. The CDR3 coding sequence is TGCGCCAGCAGCTTTAGGGGGCGATTGGCGGACACCATATATTTT. Protein sequence: CASSFRGRLADTIYF.

The V gene is TRBV4-3, the J gene TRBJ2-3; perhaps TRBD2 as D (6 bases). The V and J ends lost 3 bases and 5 bases respectively, with 12 bases between them. The CDR3 is 14 amino acids. The V gene's germline CDR1 is LGHNA and CDR2 YSLEER. The CDR3 loop reads CASSQAGTLDTQYF. DNA for the CDR3: TGCGCCAGCAGCCAGGCCGGGACTTTAGATACGCAGTATTTT.

This chain joins TRBV18 and TRBJ2-2; 10 nucleotides agree with TRBD1. V lost 2 bases, J lost 4 bases, and 7 bases stayed unmatched. The CDR3 has 17 residues. CDR1 KGHSH and CDR2 LQKENI come from the germline V gene. CDR3 bases: TGTGCCAGCTCACCATCCGGGACAGGGGATGTCACCGGGGAGCTGTTTTTT. This codes for CASSPSGTGDVTGELFF. Looking up the rest from reference TRBV18 and TRBJ2-2 gives the full variable domain: NAGVMQNPRHLVRRRGQEARLRCSPMKGHSHVYWYRQLPEEGLKFMVYLQKENIIDESGMPKERFSAEFPKEGPSILRIQQVVRGDSAAYFCASSPSGTGDVTGELFFGEGSRLTVL.

The CDR3 spells CASMGSSNQPQHF. The CDR3 DNA sequence: TGTGCCAGCATGGGGAGTAGCAATCAGCCCCAGCATTTT. This chain joins TRBV7-8 and TRBJ1-5; no definite D call. Trimming cost V 7 bases and J 0 bases, with 7 bases left between them. Germline lookup yields CDR1 SGHVS and CDR2 FQNEAQ. The CDR3 contains 13 residues.

The rearrangement uses TRBV12-5 and TRBJ1-1; TRBD1 agrees at 9 bases. Per the germline V gene, CDR1 is LGHNT and CDR2 is FRNRAP. J lost 3 bases, V lost 2 bases, and 10 bases had no gene match. The CDR3 extends over 17 amino acids. The CDR3 nucleotides read TGTGCTAGTGGTTTGAGGACAGGGGAGCGCACGGACACTGAAGCTTTCTTT. Its protein is CASGLRTGERTDTEAFF.

The V and J genes are TRBV7-2 and TRBJ1-5; tentative D call: TRBD1 (6 bases). Trimming took 1 base from V and 0 from J, leaving 7 bases between them. Germline V CDR1 and CDR2: SGHTA, FQGNSA. The CDR3 runs 15 residues. The CDR3 DNA is TGTGCCAGCAGCTTAGGGACAGATAGCAATCAGCCCCAGCATTTT. It encodes CASSLGTDSNQPQHF.

This clone was recorded only once. The rearrangement uses TRBV19 and TRBJ1-6; weak D call: TRBD1 (6 bases). CDR3 length: 12 amino acids. Germline V gene sequence: CDR1 LNHDA, CDR2 SQIVND (reference sequence). Trimming pared 6 bases from V and 10 bases from J, leaving 10 bases between. The CDR3 loop reads CASSRGESPLHF. The CDR3 nucleotides are TGTGCCAGTAGCAGGGGTGAATCACCCCTCCACTTT.

The V and J genes are TRBV19 and TRBJ2-7; 9 bases are a match to TRBD1. CDR3 length equals 14 residues. V trimming: 6 bases; J trimming: 3 bases; junction bases outside the gene matches: 6. The V gene's germline CDR1 is LNHDA and CDR2 SQIVND (reference sequence). DNA of the CDR3: TGTGCCAGTAGCCACCGGGACAGGGTCTACGAGCAGTACTTC. Translation: CASSHRDRVYEQYF. Full variable domain (rest looked up from reference TRBV19 and TRBJ2-7): DGGITQSPKYLFRKEGQNVTLSCEQNLNHDAMYWYRQDPGQGLRLIYYSQIVNDFQKGDIAEGYSVSREKKESFPLTVTSAQKNPTAFYLCASSHRDRVYEQYFGPGTRLTVT.

This clone was observed a handful of times. The chain combines TRBV19 with TRBJ1-2, with D unresolved. CDR3 length equals 13 residues. From germline, CDR1 is LNHDA and CDR2 SQIVND (reference sequence). Trimming stripped 3 bases from V and 7 bases from J, with 12 bases between. CDR3 protein: CASSMGREFGYTF. DNA of the CDR3: TGTGCCAGTAGTATGGGTCGGGAGTTTGGCTACACCTTC.

The gene calls are TRBV5-6 and TRBJ1-1, with TRBD1 identical over 8 bases. CDR1 and CDR2 from the germline V gene are SGHDT and YYEEEE. This CDR3 contains 15 residues. Trimming removed 0 bases from V and 5 bases from J; junction bases left unmatched: 6. CDR3 sequence: CASSLGTGLGTEAFF. The CDR3 DNA reads as TGTGCCAGCAGCTTGGGGACAGGGTTAGGGACTGAAGCTTTCTTT.

The chain has TRBV6-6 and TRBJ2-1; TRBD1 agrees at 9 bases. CDR3 length: 15 amino acids. The trim removed 7 bases at V and 7 bases at J, leaving 11 bases unmatched. CDR1 MNHNY and CDR2 SVGAGI come from the germline V gene (reference sequence). The CDR3 sequence: CASTIRDRAGNEQFF. CDR3 bases: TGTGCCAGCACCATCCGGGACAGGGCTGGGAATGAGCAGTTCTTC.

The J gene is TRBJ2-1, the V gene TRBV7-6, with 8 bases lining up with TRBD1. CDR3 length: 16 amino acids. Germline CDR1 SGHVS, CDR2 FNYEAQ. V lost 4 bases to trimming and J lost 3 bases; unmatched junction nucleotides: 8. The DNA of the CDR3 is TGTGCCAGCAGCTCTACGGGGACAGGAAACTACAATGAGCAGTTCTTC. This gives the protein CASSSTGTGNYNEQFF.

A few counts support this clone. This sequence joins TRBV5-1 and TRBJ2-3, with TRBD2 matching 8 bases. The CDR3 runs to 17 residues. After removal of 0 bases from V and 0 bases from J, the junction contained 6 bases not matched to a gene. Germline V gene lookup returns CDR1 SGHRS and CDR2 YFSETQ. This CDR3 is CASSLVAGGSSTDTQYF. The CDR3 nucleotides are TGCGCCAGCAGCTTGGTGGCGGGGGGCTCGAGCACAGATACGCAGTATTTT.

This chain links TRBV4-2 with TRBJ1-1; the D is unclear. Germline assignment: CDR1 LGHNA and CDR2 YNFKEQ. The CDR3 covers 15 residues. Trimming took 1 base from V and 0 from J, leaving 9 bases between them. CDR3 sequence reads: CASSQVFNMNTEAFF. The DNA for the CDR3 is TGTGCCAGCAGCCAAGTGTTCAACATGAACACTGAAGCTTTCTTT.

V and J are TRBV6-4 and TRBJ1-6; D remains ambiguous. V was clipped by 3 bases and J by 8 bases, with 8 bases between them. This CDR3 is built from 13 residues. CDR1 is MRHNA and CDR2 is SNTAGT in the germline V gene. CDR3 DNA: TGTGCCAGCAGTGAAACGGCGGATTCACCCCTCCACTTT. Residues: CASSETADSPLHF.